This TCR beta chain was found in a study of vaccination and CD4 T cells after COVID-19. Oncomine TCR Beta short-read sequencing was applied to DNA from cultured CD4+ T cells. Each CDR3 protein is one row after TCRdb ran MiXCR on the PCR reads. The repertoire holds more than 10,000 distinct CDR3 sequences, approximately 60% seen once, with about 12% in the top ten. Comments on this clonotype: The antigen is unknown.

Documented treatment: approximately 9-day PBMC culture with coronavirus spike peptide pools or control peptides (ViraFEST assay). First, ViraFEST expanded antigen-specific T cells with peptide pools, and next it sequenced the TCRs. V was clipped by 4 bases and J by 3 bases; unmatched bases: 6. Germline values: CDR1 SGHNT, CDR2 YYREEE (reference sequence). CDR3 length equals 15 residues. Findings and caveats of the study: Spike mono-reactivity applied to 304 of 307 vaccine-specific clones detected in convalescent patients. The study sampled relatively few convalescent patients and omitted early post-infection timepoints. A median of around 83% of reactive clones, in convalescent patients, became evident only post-vaccination.

Sequenced input: CD4+ T cells from blood, cultured in vitro. The receptor comes from a human donor who had recovered from COVID-19. This chain links TRBV5-4 with TRBJ2-2, with 7 bases aligning to TRBD1. CDR3 amino acids: CASSRDSKDTGELFF. In DNA form, the CDR3 reads TGTGCCAGCAGCCGGGACAGTAAAGACACCGGGGAGCTGTTTTTT.